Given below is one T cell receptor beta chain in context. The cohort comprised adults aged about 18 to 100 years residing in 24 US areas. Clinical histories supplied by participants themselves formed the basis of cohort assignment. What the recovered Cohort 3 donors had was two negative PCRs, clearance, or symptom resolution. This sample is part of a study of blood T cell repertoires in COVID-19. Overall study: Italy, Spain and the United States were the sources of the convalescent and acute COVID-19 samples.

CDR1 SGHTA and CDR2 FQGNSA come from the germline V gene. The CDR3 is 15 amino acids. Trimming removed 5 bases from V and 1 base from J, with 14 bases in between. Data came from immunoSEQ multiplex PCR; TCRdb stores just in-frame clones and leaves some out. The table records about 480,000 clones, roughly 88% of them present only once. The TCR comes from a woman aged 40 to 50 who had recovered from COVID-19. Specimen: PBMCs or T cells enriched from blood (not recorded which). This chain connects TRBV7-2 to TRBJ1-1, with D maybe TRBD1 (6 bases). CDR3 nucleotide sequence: TGTGCCAGCAGCCTGGCCGGACAGTCGAACACTGAAGCTTTCTTT. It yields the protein CASSLAGQSNTEAFF.